One and the same sample provided the 22 T cell receptor beta chains below, sequenced in a study of human T cells and chemical hapten exposure. The time point here: pre-sensitization, week 0. Sample treatment: therapeutic diphenylcyclopropenone sensitization with weekly scalp DPC. TCRdb reanalysed the RACE reads using MiXCR and keeps one entry per CDR3 protein. This repertoire shows under 50,000 distinct CDR3 sequences, less than 8.5% found once; its top ten account for about 1.2%. The sample in question was whole blood, obtained in connection with sensitization to the hapten diphenylcyclopropenone (DPC). These receptor sequences come from a woman between 50 and 59 years old with alopecia areata. Some clones in this sample may be carry-over from other donors' samples.

This clonotype was recorded at least ten times. The genes are TRBV11-2 and TRBJ2-7; 7 bases align to TRBD1. Germline loops: CDR1 SGHAT, CDR2 FQNNGV. The CDR3 consists of 15 residues. After removal of 5 bases from V and 0 bases from J, the junction contained 7 bases not matched to a gene. CDR3 loop: CASSPTGVSSYEQYF. CDR3 sequence (DNA): TGTGCCAGCAGCCCAACAGGGGTGAGCTCCTACGAGCAGTACTTC.

This clonotype was observed at least ten times. This sequence joins TRBV29-1 and TRBJ2-1, with D uncertain. This CDR3 is built from 14 residues. V lost 3 bases and J 0 bases, leaving 9 bases between the germline ends. The germline gives CDR1 SQVTM, CDR2 ANQGSEA. As DNA, the CDR3 is TGCAGCGTTGACAGGCTGAGCTCCTACAATGAGCAGTTCTTC. Protein: CSVDRLSSYNEQFF.

At least ten counts were recorded for this clonotype. This chain links TRBV30 with TRBJ1-5; D uncertain. Germline CDR1 is GTSNPN and CDR2 is SVGIG (reference sequence). This CDR3 is 14 amino acids long. Deletions cut 1 base from V and 3 bases from J, with 10 bases between. CDR3 sequence: CAWSGWASNQPQHF. In DNA, the CDR3 is TGTGCCTGGAGTGGCTGGGCCTCCAATCAGCCCCAGCATTTT.

This clonotype was seen at least ten times. The rearrangement links TRBV19 to TRBJ2-5; D unresolved. CDR3 length equals 15 residues. V was pared by 5 bases and J by 1 base, with 14 bases between. Germline V gives CDR1 LNHDA, CDR2 SQIVND (reference sequence). CDR3: CASSANYPAQETQYF. CDR3 sequence (DNA): TGTGCCAGTAGTGCCAACTACCCGGCCCAAGAGACCCAGTACTTC.

Many counts were recorded for this clonotype. V gene TRBV4-3 combines with J gene TRBJ1-6, with D possibly being TRBD1 (5 bases). CDR1 and CDR2 from the germline V gene are LGHNA and YSLEER. V gave up 0 bases and J gave up 4 bases, with 10 bases separating them. The CDR3 has 16 residues. This CDR3 reads CASSQETGGYNSPLHF. Written as DNA, the CDR3 is TGCGCCAGCAGCCAAGAAACAGGAGGATATAATTCACCCCTCCACTTT.

This clonotype was observed a few times. The CDR3 loop reads CASTPSGGLYTDTQYF. In nucleotides, the CDR3 is TGTGCCAGCACGCCATCAGGGGGACTCTACACAGATACGCAGTATTTT. The chain combines TRBV2 with TRBJ2-3, with D perhaps matching TRBD1 (7 bases). Trimming stripped 7 bases from V and 2 bases from J, with 19 bases between. The length of the CDR3 is 16 residues. Germline V CDR1 and CDR2: SNHLY, FYNNEI.

This clonotype appeared many times. The chain links TRBV30 to TRBJ2-1; 9 bases fit TRBD2. The CDR3 runs 14 residues. Germline CDR1 reads GTSNPN; CDR2 reads SVGIG (reference sequence). V gave up 3 bases and J gave up 7 bases; unmatched junction bases: 7. CDR3 sequence: CAWRTSGLRNEQFF. The CDR3 DNA reads TGTGCCTGGAGGACTAGCGGACTAAGAAATGAGCAGTTCTTC. The entire variable domain, with the rest obtained from reference TRBV30 and TRBJ2-1, is as follows: SQTIHQWPATLVQPVGSPLSLECTVEGTSNPNLYWYRQAAGRGLQLLFYSVGIGQISSEVPQNLSASRPQDRQFILSSKKLLLSDSGFYLCAWRTSGLRNEQFFGPGTRLTVL.

The chain employs TRBV20-1 and TRBJ1-2, with 7 bases identical to TRBD1. Germline CDR1 is DFQATT and CDR2 is SNEGSKA (reference sequence). The CDR3 totals 12 residues. With V trimmed by 6 bases and J by 4 bases, 5 bases remained unmatched. CDR3 DNA sequence: TGCAGTGCCGCGACAGGGCCCTATGGCTACACCTTC. Amino acid sequence: CSAATGPYGYTF.

This clonotype was detected many times. The chain couples TRBV11-3 to TRBJ1-2; no firm D call. CDR1 and CDR2 (germline): SGHNT, YENEEA. V was cut by 1 base and J by 8 bases, with 8 bases left in between. There are 12 residues in the CDR3. The CDR3 is CASSLASIGYTF. CDR3 bases: TGTGCCAGCAGCTTAGCAAGTATCGGCTACACCTTC.

This clonotype was seen a handful of times. The rearrangement joins TRBV5-5 to TRBJ1-5; maybe TRBD1 (5 bases). CDR3 length: 16 residues. Germline loops: CDR1 SGHKS, CDR2 YYEKEE (reference sequence). The ends were cut back, 3 bases at V and 1 base at J, with 14 bases in the middle. DNA of the CDR3: TGTGCCAGCAGCTCCTACCCTCAGGGAAGCAATCAGCCCCAGCATTTT. Translating gives CASSSYPQGSNQPQHF.

Only one count was recorded for this clonotype. This may be a read error: a much more frequent sequence differs by one nucleotide. The chain links TRBV21-1 to TRBJ1-3; the D segment call TRBD1 is taken from the table without a DNA check. TRBV21-1 is labeled a pseudogene. This CDR3 region has 11 residues. The CDR3 bases are TGTGCACCCAGGGGTGGAAACATCATATATTTT. It yields the protein CAPRGGNIIYF.

This clonotype was observed at least ten times. The chain carries TRBV3-1 and TRBJ2-1; 8 bases match TRBD2. Germline V lookup: CDR1 LGHDT, CDR2 YNNKEL (reference sequence). CDR3 length equals 18 residues. Trimming at V came to 1 base and at J to 2 bases, leaving 10 bases not matched to a gene. CDR3 coding DNA: TGTGCCAGCAGCCAAGGGGGTGCCAGCGGGGGCCCCTACAATGAGCAGTTCTTC. The encoded protein is CASSQGGASGGPYNEQFF.

Ten or more counts support this clonotype. This rearrangement joins TRBV7-3 to TRBJ1-6, with D uncertain. This CDR3 spans 13 amino acids. Germline V gene data show CDR1 as SGHTA and CDR2 as FQGTGA. V shed 10 bases and J shed 7 bases, with 14 bases lying between them. The CDR3 nucleotides are TGTGCCACCCAGAGAGGCCGGAATTCACCCCTCCACTTT. Protein: CATQRGRNSPLHF.

This clonotype has a count of ten or more. The J gene is TRBJ1-5, the V gene TRBV10-2; D remains ambiguous. V gave up 3 bases and J gave up 3 bases, with 6 bases separating them. CDR1 and CDR2 (germline): WSHSY, SAAADI. The CDR3 covers 13 residues. The CDR3 spells CASSDSFNQPQHF. CDR3 DNA: TGCGCCAGCAGTGACAGCTTCAATCAGCCCCAGCATTTT.

This clonotype showed up many times. This chain connects TRBV2 to TRBJ2-2; D is perhaps TRBD2 (6 bases). The CDR3 totals 15 residues. Germline assignment: CDR1 SNHLY and CDR2 FYNNEI. Trimming took 3 bases from V and 1 from J, leaving 9 bases between them. The CDR3 DNA reads TGTGCCAGCAGTGATCAGGGACTGAACACCGGGGAGCTGTTTTTT. Its protein product is CASSDQGLNTGELFF.

This clonotype was detected many times. The V gene is TRBV5-1, the J gene TRBJ1-2; the match to TRBD1 covers 10 bases. Per the germline V gene, CDR1 is SGHRS and CDR2 is YFSETQ. J lost 6 bases, V lost 3 bases, and 11 bases had no gene match. The CDR3 has 16 residues. The CDR3 nucleotides read TGCGCCAGCAGCTCGACAGGGGGCGCGGATTGGAATGGCTACACCTTC. Translated, it gives CASSSTGGADWNGYTF.

This clonotype was counted many times. The rearrangement uses TRBV7-2 and TRBJ2-3, with unresolved D. The CDR3 runs 15 residues. The V end lost 1 base, the J end lost 2 bases, and 10 bases lay between the germline ends. Germline loops: CDR1 SGHTA, CDR2 FQGNSA. CDR3 in amino acids: CASSLGAHTTDTQYF. The CDR3 bases are TGTGCCAGCAGCTTAGGAGCCCATACCACAGATACGCAGTATTTT.

This clonotype was observed many times. The chain employs TRBV20-1 and TRBJ2-1, with 13 bases aligning to TRBD2. Germline CDR1 reads DFQATT; CDR2 reads SNEGSKA (reference sequence). V lost 8 bases, J lost 3 bases, and 19 bases stayed unmatched. The CDR3 has 19 amino acids. The CDR3 sequence: CSPGGGVRLAGGRYNEQFF. DNA for the CDR3: TGCAGTCCAGGGGGGGGTGTGAGACTAGCGGGAGGCCGCTACAATGAGCAGTTCTTC.

In this sample, this clonotype turned up many times. This chain's CDR3 is CASSIRTGGGYTF. The CDR3 coding sequence is TGTGCCAGTAGTATCCGGACAGGGGGCGGCTACACCTTC. The chain combines TRBV19 with TRBJ1-2; the match to TRBD1 covers 11 bases. CDR3 length: 13 amino acids. V lost 3 bases and J lost 8; bases outside the gene matches: 2. CDR1 is LNHDA, CDR2 SQIVND, per germline (reference sequence).

This clonotype was seen a handful of times. The J gene is TRBJ2-1, the V gene TRBV7-2; the match to TRBD2 covers 10 bases. The J segment lost 12 bases and the V segment lost 4 bases, leaving 6 bases of the junction unmatched. Germline V CDR1 and CDR2: SGHTA, FQGNSA. There are 13 residues in the CDR3. CDR3 loop: CASSSLAGGRQFF. DNA for the CDR3: TGTGCCAGCAGCTCCTTAGCGGGAGGACGGCAGTTCTTC.

This clonotype came up many times. The V call is TRBV14, the J call TRBJ2-1; 12 nucleotides line up with TRBD2. Germline V gene data show CDR1 as SGHDN and CDR2 as FVKESK. V lost 0 bases to trimming and J lost 8 bases; unmatched junction nucleotides: 11. The CDR3 sequence is 18 residues long. CDR3 sequence: CASSQDRALAGGWDEQFF. Here the CDR3 DNA reads TGTGCCAGCAGCCAAGATCGTGCACTAGCGGGAGGTTGGGATGAGCAGTTCTTC.

This clonotype was seen more than once but under ten times. The V and J genes are TRBV5-1 and TRBJ2-4, with 7 positions matching TRBD2. The V and J ends lost 5 bases and 6 bases, in that order; junction bases with no gene match: 5. Germline CDR1 is SGHRS and CDR2 is YFSETQ. This CDR3 spans 13 amino acids. The DNA of the CDR3 is TGCGCCAGCAGTTCTGTAGCGGGAAACATTCAGTACTTC. This sequence encodes CASSSVAGNIQYF.